The clone carrying this T cell receptor (beta chain) was found many times. Its antigen is still unknown. These data come from a study of T cell repertoires in cytomegalovirus infection. About the research overall: Based on public TCR beta signatures, there were indications of CMV infection and of a matching HLA type.

CDR3 size: 16 residues. Between the trimmed V and J ends, which lost 3 bases and 0 bases, there was a span of 14 bases. Germline lookup yields CDR1 LNHDA and CDR2 SQIVND (reference sequence). MiXCR was run by TCRdb on the reads, yielding one entry per CDR3 protein. The sample lists roughly 280,000 distinct CDR3 sequences, approximately 9.2% occurring once. The study, taken as a whole, reports: Clonotypes of TCR beta that were HLA-C-restricted and CMV-specific dominated the ex vivo response.

The rearrangement uses TRBV19 and TRBJ1-1; D not resolved. The sequence derives from a human donor in good health (CMV status not recorded). Some clones in this sample may be carry-over from other donors' samples. Sequencing input: PBMCs. CDR3 coding DNA: TGTGCCAGTAGTATTATCGGAGTGGGGATGAACACTGAAGCTTTCTTT. The encoded protein is CASSIIGVGMNTEAFF. Combining the CDR3 with reference TRBV19 and TRBJ1-1 gives the whole variable domain DGGITQSPKYLFRKEGQNVTLSCEQNLNHDAMYWYRQDPGQGLRLIYYSQIVNDFQKGDIAEGYSVSREKKESFPLTVTSAQKNPTAFYLCASSIIGVGMNTEAFFGQGTRLTVV.